The clone carrying this TCR beta chain has a single count. Its specificity is not known. Profiling relied on immunoSEQ multiplex PCR, and the TCRdb table lists in-frame clones only, not all of them. Altogether 100,000 or so clones are present, approximately 90% being singletons, with the ten largest covering roughly 20%. The time point was: cycle 4 day 1 (C4D1), after more than five weeks of nivolumab. There was relapse after autologous stem cell transplantation in every patient, and there was variation in brentuximab vedotin exposure. The data were taken from a study of PD-1 blockade in classical Hodgkin lymphoma. Study-level points and caveats: CD8+ TCR diversity did not rise significantly by C4D1, unlike CD4+. Relative to healthy donors, newly diagnosed patients reportedly had lower baseline TCR diversity, which was reported as lower still in relapsed/refractory patients.

The V and J ends lost 2 bases and 3 bases, in that order; junction bases with no gene match: 7. Germline CDR1 is SGHKS and CDR2 is YYEKEE (reference sequence). This CDR3 contains 15 residues. The input for sequencing was peripheral blood mononuclear cells (PBMCs), taken before the fourth cycle of nivolumab. The clonotype originates from a human donor with classical Hodgkin lymphoma. V usage is TRBV5-5 and J usage is TRBJ1-2; 7 bases are shared with TRBD1. The CDR3 spells CASSLSSGGYYGYTF. The CDR3 DNA is TGTGCCAGCAGCTTATCGTCAGGGGGGTACTATGGCTACACCTTC.